This passage covers 26 T cell receptor beta chains from one sample sequenced in a study of T cell responses to AZD1222 COVID-19 vaccine. Repertoires were generated with immunoSEQ multiplex PCR, while TCRdb's copy carries only in-frame clones and drops some. The sample lists some 140,000 clones, 75% to 95% occurring once. The source was peripheral blood, collected on day 0 of AZD1222 vaccination. The receptors originated from an adult in good health.

The chain combines TRBV28 with TRBJ2-3; 7 positions match TRBD1. The CDR3 sequence is 13 residues long. CDR1 MDHEN and CDR2 SYDVKM come from the germline V gene. The V gene end was trimmed by 6 bases and the J gene end by 6 bases; junction bases not matched to a gene: 6. The CDR3 nucleotides read TGTGCCAGCAGGAAGGGGGCAGGCGATACGCAGTATTTT. It encodes CASRKGAGDTQYF.

On this clone itself: Germline is not matched at one junction end, which may reflect a read error. CDR3 in amino acids: CASSGRDRAYNEQFF. The CDR3, as DNA: TGTGCCAGCAGCGGCCGGGACAGGGCCTATAATGAGCAGTTCTTC. This chain uses TRBV9 with TRBJ2-1; 9 nucleotides match TRBD1. This CDR3 has 15 residues. Germline V lookup: CDR1 SGDLS, CDR2 YYNGEE.

The V and J genes are TRBV19 and TRBJ1-1; 8 bases fit TRBD1. V lost 3 bases and J lost 10; bases outside the gene matches: 10. CDR3 length: 14 amino acids. Germline assignment: CDR1 LNHDA and CDR2 SQIVND (reference sequence). CDR3 sequence reads: CASSITGTGGTAFF. CDR3 coding DNA: TGTGCCAGTAGTATTACCGGGACAGGAGGCACAGCTTTCTTT.

V and J are TRBV11-2 and TRBJ2-1; 14 bases are a match to TRBD2. The CDR3 has 19 amino acids. From germline, CDR1 is SGHAT and CDR2 FQNNGV. After removal of 5 bases from V and 0 bases from J, the junction contained 9 bases not matched to a gene. CDR3 amino acids: CASSPRGLAGAISYNEQFF. For the CDR3, the DNA is TGTGCCAGCAGCCCTAGGGGACTAGCGGGAGCAATCTCCTACAATGAGCAGTTCTTC.

This clone was seen a single time. The rearrangement joins TRBV6-5 to TRBJ1-2; D is unresolved. Germline CDR1 is MNHEY and CDR2 is SVGAGI. The length of the CDR3 is 14 residues. Trimming left V 6 bases short and J 8 bases short, with 19 bases between. The CDR3 DNA sequence: TGTGCCAGCAGACCCGACGGCCTGGCGGGGGGCTACACCTTC. Translated: CASRPDGLAGGYTF.

This clone appeared once. The V call is TRBV5-5, the J call TRBJ1-5; D gene ambiguous. Looked up from germline, CDR1 is SGHKS and CDR2 is YYEKEE (reference sequence). The V and J ends lost 5 bases and 7 bases respectively, with 13 bases between them. The CDR3 covers 13 residues. The CDR3 DNA reads as TGTGCCAGCAGTATACAGCTTTACCAGCCCCAGCATTTT. Its protein is CASSIQLYQPQHF.

This chain joins TRBV30 and TRBJ1-1; no definite D call. The CDR3 has 11 residues. V lost 5 bases to trimming and J lost 2 bases, with 6 bases between them. The germline gives CDR1 GTSNPN, CDR2 SVGIG (reference sequence). CDR3 region: CAWAGNTEAFF. The CDR3 DNA is TGTGCCTGGGCCGGCAACACTGAAGCTTTCTTT.

The chain combines TRBV5-6 with TRBJ2-3; D gene ambiguous. Per the germline V gene, CDR1 is SGHDT and CDR2 is YYEEEE. The V end was cut by 0 bases, the J end by 6 bases, with 2 bases between. This CDR3 has 11 amino acids. CDR3 coding DNA: TGTGCCAGCAGCTTGGCTGATACGCAGTATTTT. This translates into CASSLADTQYF.

J is TRBJ1-1 and V is TRBV20-1; no clear D gene. The CDR3 totals 11 residues. Germline values: CDR1 DFQATT, CDR2 SNEGSKA (reference sequence). The V and J ends lost 6 bases and 11 bases respectively, with 16 bases between them. CDR3 nucleotides: TGCAGTGCCGAAGGGCAGGTAGAGGCTTTCTTT. Protein sequence: CSAEGQVEAFF.

The rearrangement uses TRBV3-1 (or the pseudogene TRBV3-2) and TRBJ2-1; maybe TRBD1 (5 bases). CDR3 size: 14 residues. The germline V gene encodes CDR1 LGHDT and CDR2 YNNKEL (reference sequence). The ends were cut back, 4 bases at V and 2 bases at J, with 9 bases in the middle. CDR3 DNA: TGTGCCAGCAGCCCGACAGTTCCCTACAATGAGCAGTTCTTC. Translation: CASSPTVPYNEQFF.

In its sample, this clone was seen once. At the DNA level, this CDR3 is encoded by other sequences in the same sample as well. The chain combines TRBV18 with TRBJ1-2; 7 nucleotides line up with TRBD1. This CDR3 comprises 13 residues. V dropped 6 bases and J dropped 2; count of bases not matched to a gene: 3. Per germline, CDR1 KGHSH and CDR2 LQKENI. The CDR3 is CASSPGQNYGYTF. The CDR3 DNA follows: TGTGCCAGCTCTCCGGGACAGAACTATGGCTACACCTTC.

The chain employs TRBV3-1 (or the pseudogene TRBV3-2) and TRBJ2-1; D gene ambiguous. Germline V gene data show CDR1 as LGHDT and CDR2 as YNNKEL (reference sequence). Trimming took off 0 bases at V and 0 bases at J, with 6 bases between the two ends. CDR3 length: 15 amino acids. CDR3 protein: CASSQDPSSYNEQFF. CDR3 nucleotides: TGTGCCAGCAGCCAAGATCCCAGCTCCTACAATGAGCAGTTCTTC.

This clone was detected only a few times. The chain uses TRBV11-3 and TRBJ2-5, with TRBD2 matching 8 bases. The length of the CDR3 is 16 residues. Germline loops: CDR1 SGHNT, CDR2 YENEEA. Germline trimming cut 5 bases from V and 2 bases from J; bases unmatched to any gene: 10. CDR3 protein: CASSTLLAGGQETQYF. CDR3 coding DNA: TGTGCCAGCAGCACACTCCTAGCGGGTGGACAAGAGACCCAGTACTTC. Complete variable domain (other parts from reference TRBV11-3 and TRBJ2-5): EAGVVQSPRYKIIEKKQPVAFWCNPISGHNTLYWYLQNLGQGPELLIRYENEEAVDDSQLPKDRFSAERLKGVDSTLKIQPAELGDSAVYLCASSTLLAGGQETQYFGPGTRLLVL.

This clone appeared once. The gene calls are TRBV27 and TRBJ1-2; tentative D call: TRBD1 (5 bases). V dropped 7 bases and J dropped 2 bases, with 14 bases sitting between them. This CDR3 comprises 14 residues. Germline CDR1 reads MNHEY; CDR2 reads SMNVEV (reference sequence). In DNA, the CDR3 is TGTGCCAGCACCTCGGGCAGGGTGAACTATGGCTACACCTTC. Translating gives CASTSGRVNYGYTF.

The chain recombines TRBV24-1 with TRBJ1-5; 7 nucleotides align to TRBD1. Germline lookup yields CDR1 KGHDR and CDR2 SFDVKD. The CDR3 runs 13 residues. J lost 6 bases, V lost 4 bases, and 2 bases had no gene match. CDR3 nucleotides: TGTGCCACCAGTGAACGGACAGGTCAGCCCCAGCATTTT. Its translation is CATSERTGQPQHF.

The chain recombines TRBV5-5 with TRBJ2-1; D is unclear. The CDR3 spans 14 residues. V shed 5 bases and J shed 4 bases, with 13 bases lying between them. Germline V gives CDR1 SGHKS, CDR2 YYEKEE (reference sequence). The CDR3 sequence: CASRRQETYNEQFF. For the CDR3, the DNA is TGTGCCAGCAGGAGACAAGAAACGTACAATGAGCAGTTCTTC.

The CDR3 region has the DNA TGTGCCAGCAGTGAGGGCACTTACTATGGCTACACCTTC. It encodes CASSEGTYYGYTF. This rearrangement joins TRBV25-1 to TRBJ1-2; no firm D call. CDR3 length: 13 amino acids. V lost 3 bases and J 3 bases, leaving 8 bases between the germline ends. The germline V gene encodes CDR1 MGHDK and CDR2 SYGVNS.

The V gene is TRBV7-3, the J gene TRBJ1-1; unclear D gene. The germline CDR1 and CDR2 sequences are SGHTA and FQGTGA. CDR3 size: 13 residues. V dropped 5 bases and J dropped 8 bases, with 15 bases sitting between them. Written as DNA, the CDR3 is TGTGCCAGCAGCGTCACCTCGGGTCTCGAAGCTTTCTTT. Translated, it gives CASSVTSGLEAFF.

This clone was seen a few times. This rearrangement joins TRBV6-5 to TRBJ2-2, with TRBD2 as a possible D gene (6 bases). Germline CDR1 and CDR2: MNHEY and SVGAGI. CDR3 length: 15 amino acids. Trimming left V 8 bases short and J 5 bases short, with 18 bases between. The CDR3 here is CASARDGRRTGELFF. CDR3 nucleotides: TGTGCCAGCGCACGGGACGGGAGAAGAACCGGGGAGCTGTTTTTT.

This clone showed up just a few times. The genes are TRBV25-1 and TRBJ2-2; D gene uncertain. Trimming took 3 bases from V and 8 from J, leaving 10 bases between them. The germline CDR1 and CDR2 sequences are MGHDK and SYGVNS. This CDR3 region has 13 residues. CDR3 sequence (DNA): TGTGCCAGCAGTGAGTTCGGGCCGGGGGAGCTGTTTTTT. Translated: CASSEFGPGELFF.

The CDR3 is CASSYSIPGLNTEAFF. The CDR3 DNA reads TGTGCCAGCAGTTACTCGATTCCGGGGCTGAACACTGAAGCTTTCTTT. The V and J genes are TRBV6-6 and TRBJ1-1; possibly TRBD1 for D (5 bases). From germline, CDR1 is MNHNY and CDR2 SVGAGI (reference sequence). Between the trimmed V and J ends, which lost 0 bases and 0 bases, there was a span of 11 bases. This CDR3 has 16 amino acids.

The V and J genes are TRBV7-2 and TRBJ2-4; D perhaps matches TRBD2 (5 bases). Trimming cost V 3 bases and J 9 bases, with 12 bases left between them. This CDR3 is built from 13 residues. Germline CDR1 SGHTA, CDR2 FQGNSA. CDR3 in amino acids: CASSLASGGIQYF. CDR3 DNA: TGTGCCAGCAGCTTGGCCAGCGGCGGCATTCAGTACTTC. Full variable domain (outside the CDR3, taken from reference TRBV7-2 and TRBJ2-4): GAGVSQSPSNKVTEKGKDVELRCDPISGHTALYWYRQSLGQGLEFLIYFQGNSAPDKSGLPSDRFSAERTGGSVSTLTIQRTQQEDSAVYLCASSLASGGIQYFGAGTRLSVL.

J is TRBJ2-3 and V is TRBV27; no clear D gene. V was clipped by 5 bases and J by 3 bases, with 15 bases between them. CDR1 is MNHEY and CDR2 is SMNVEV in the germline V gene (reference sequence). The CDR3 length is 15 residues. CDR3: CASSQKGVSTDTQYF. CDR3 DNA sequence: TGTGCCAGCAGTCAGAAGGGCGTTAGTACAGATACGCAGTATTTT.

The chain has TRBV28 and TRBJ2-7; 7 positions match TRBD1. Germline V gives CDR1 MDHEN, CDR2 SYDVKM. CDR3 length: 13 residues. V dropped 2 bases and J dropped 5; count of bases not matched to a gene: 3. CDR3 region: CASSLTGVDEQYF. As DNA, the CDR3 is TGTGCCAGCAGTTTAACAGGGGTGGACGAGCAGTACTTC.

This rearrangement joins TRBV27 to TRBJ2-1; D is uncertain. Germline CDR1 and CDR2: MNHEY and SMNVEV (reference sequence). This CDR3 has 11 residues. Trimming removed 4 bases from V and 10 bases from J, with 8 bases in between. The CDR3 sequence: CASSSLLEQFF. The CDR3 nucleotides are TGTGCCAGCAGTTCGCTCCTCGAGCAGTTCTTC.

The chain is built from TRBV7-9 and TRBJ2-7, with 7 bases aligning to TRBD2. V lost 6 bases to trimming and J lost 5 bases; unmatched junction nucleotides: 10. The CDR3 loop spans 14 amino acids. Germline values: CDR1 SEHNR, CDR2 FQNEAQ (reference sequence). DNA of the CDR3: TGTGCCAGCAGGGACTGGGCGGGAGAAAACGAGCAGTACTTC. As protein: CASRDWAGENEQYF.